The source of this T cell receptor beta chain is a study of shared clonotypes between healthy human individuals. Regarding the study as a whole: Rarefaction indicated that sorted-subset sequencing remained incomplete although depth was large.

The sample holds one count of this clone. Antigen: not known. This CDR3 region has 13 residues. Germline lookup yields CDR1 SQVTM and CDR2 ANQGSEA. V gave up 5 bases and J gave up 3 bases; unmatched junction bases: 5. Deep was the level used in running the assay. Data came from immunoSEQ multiplex PCR; TCRdb stores just in-frame clones and leaves some out. The table has around 2.1 million clones, 85% to 95% seen once. Positively selected for CCR7, the CD45RO-negative cells used as naive CD8 cells excluded terminally differentiated effector memory CD45RA+ cells. Material for sequencing was naive CD8+ T cells from PBMCs. This chain joins TRBV29-1 and TRBJ2-3, with TRBD2 matching 7 bases. The sequence derives from a man younger than 35 in good health. Some clones in this sample may be carry-over from other donors' samples. As DNA, the CDR3 is TGCAGCGTTCGTAGCGGGTTGACAGATACGCAGTATTTT. Its protein product is CSVRSGLTDTQYF.